The 22 T cell receptor beta chains reported below all come from one sample, sequenced in a study of CXCR3-negative and CXCR3-positive naive CD8 T cells. 5' RACE that incorporated UMI labels was used to prepare the TRB cDNA libraries. From its re-call of the 5' RACE reads, TCRdb lists each CDR3 protein once, without DNA. The sample has several thousand distinct CDR3 sequences. The source material was naive CXCR3- CD8+ T cells from blood. The subset is: CD45RO-CCR7+CD27+CD95- naive CD8+ T cells lacking CXCR3 (TNR3-). The receptors stem from a human donor in good health. Some clones in this sample may be carry-over from other donors' samples.

The chain joins TRBV29-1 to TRBJ1-1; TCRdb names TRBD1, which stays unverified in the absence of DNA. CDR1 is SQVTM and CDR2 is ANQGSEA in the germline V gene. The CDR3 spans 16 residues. The CDR3 here is CSAMYSFRALNTEAFF.

Its frequency marks this clonotype as medium-sized. The rearrangement uses TRBV10-3 and TRBJ2-7; as DNA is missing, the TRBD1 call by TCRdb cannot be tested. This CDR3 region has 14 residues. Germline V CDR1 and CDR2: ENHRY, SYGVKD. This chain's CDR3 is CAISLGQGAYEQYF.

This chain connects TRBV20-1 to TRBJ2-1; TCRdb calls TRBD2, which cannot be checked without DNA. Germline CDR1 reads DFQATT; CDR2 reads SNEGSKA (reference sequence). The CDR3 consists of 14 residues. The CDR3 spells CSADLPGLDNEQFF.

The CDR3 protein is CATSDNTASYNEQFF. The V call is TRBV24-1, the J call TRBJ2-1; absent DNA, TCRdb's TRBD2 call cannot be checked. The CDR3 runs to 15 residues. In germline, CDR1 is KGHDR, CDR2 SFDVKD.

CDR3 sequence reads: CASSDRGRGYEQYF. The chain couples TRBV2 to TRBJ2-7; the TRBD1 assignment by TCRdb is unverifiable without DNA. CDR1 and CDR2 (germline): SNHLY, FYNNEI. CDR3 length equals 14 residues. The entire variable domain, with the rest obtained from reference TRBV2 and TRBJ2-7, is as follows: EPEVTQTPSHQVTQMGQEVILRCVPISNHLYFYWYRQILGQKVEFLVSFYNNEISEKSEIFDDQFSVERPDGSNFTLKIRSTKLEDSAMYFCASSDRGRGYEQYFGPGTRLTVT.

This clonotype is labeled medium-sized (0.01 to 0.1%) based on frequency. The chain employs TRBV27 and TRBJ2-7; TCRdb gives TRBD1 as the D gene, but with no DNA this cannot be confirmed. Germline CDR1 reads MNHEY; CDR2 reads SMNVEV (reference sequence). This CDR3 has 14 amino acids. This CDR3 reads CASSPPGHSYEQYF.

The chain uses TRBV21-1 and TRBJ2-1. TRBV21-1 has pseudogene status. The CDR3 runs to 13 residues. This CDR3 is CASPKFSYNEQFF.

Its frequency marks this clonotype as medium-sized. J is TRBJ1-1 and V is TRBV19; TCRdb names TRBD1, which stays unverified in the absence of DNA. Germline CDR1 is LNHDA and CDR2 is SQIVND (reference sequence). This CDR3 comprises 15 residues. CDR3 sequence reads: CASSVGQARNTEAFF.

The V and J genes are TRBV7-2 and TRBJ2-5; the TRBD2 assignment by TCRdb is unverifiable without DNA. The CDR3 contains 14 residues. Germline CDR1 reads SGHTA; CDR2 reads FQGNSA. CDR3 in amino acids: CASSLGASTETQYF.

This clonotype is classed as medium-sized by frequency. The CDR3 sequence: CASSSRTDYEQYF. The chain employs TRBV9 and TRBJ2-7; the D gene TCRdb calls, TRBD1, cannot be checked with no DNA. The germline gives CDR1 SGDLS, CDR2 YYNGEE. The CDR3 sequence is 13 residues long.

The V gene is TRBV28, the J gene TRBJ2-5; TCRdb's D gene call, TRBD1, goes unchecked for lack of DNA. The CDR3 sequence is 14 residues long. From germline, CDR1 is MDHEN and CDR2 SYDVKM. The CDR3 loop reads CASGKAPTQETQYF.

The CDR3 sequence: CASSTDTGGRGSSYEQYF. The genes are TRBV4-3 and TRBJ2-7; TCRdb outputs TRBD2, but without DNA this stays unchecked. The germline V gene has CDR1 LGHNA and CDR2 YSLEER. The CDR3 is made up of 18 amino acids.

The V and J genes are TRBV29-1 and TRBJ2-3; TCRdb outputs TRBD1, but without DNA this stays unchecked. The CDR3 length is 12 residues. The germline V gene has CDR1 SQVTM and CDR2 ANQGSEA. The CDR3 is CSVRTGADTQYF.

This chain uses TRBV7-3 with TRBJ2-1. The CDR3 sequence is 13 residues long. Germline-derived CDR1 and CDR2 are SGHTA and FQGTGA. CDR3 in amino acids: CASSLTSYNEQFF.

V gene TRBV29-1 combines with J gene TRBJ2-1; TCRdb lists TRBD2, though no DNA is available to test this call. This CDR3 comprises 15 residues. Germline assignment: CDR1 SQVTM and CDR2 ANQGSEA. CDR3 amino acids: CSVEDPTSGLDEQFF.

J is TRBJ2-5 and V is TRBV20-1; TCRdb proposes TRBD1, but this gene call is untestable without DNA. Germline V gene sequence: CDR1 DFQATT, CDR2 SNEGSKA (reference sequence). The CDR3 is 15 residues long. CDR3 amino acids: CSARSYGQGQETQYF.

This clonotype is identified as medium-sized from frequency. The chain recombines TRBV20-1 with TRBJ1-5; TCRdb reports TRBD1, a call that lacks DNA to check it against. The CDR3 extends over 15 amino acids. The germline gives CDR1 DFQATT, CDR2 SNEGSKA (reference sequence). The CDR3 is CSAPTGAYSNQPQHF.

The rearrangement links TRBV23-1 to TRBJ2-4; the TRBD2 assignment by TCRdb is unverifiable without DNA. TRBV23-1 is filed as an ORF, its function uncertain. This CDR3 contains 19 residues. The CDR3: CASSQLVAGGPGPKNIQYF.

The chain recombines TRBV18 with TRBJ1-5. CDR1 KGHSH and CDR2 LQKENI come from the germline V gene. The length of the CDR3 is 13 residues. CDR3 amino acids: CASSPGGNQPQHF.

This clonotype is called medium-sized (0.01 to 0.1%) based on its frequency. V usage is TRBV15 and J usage is TRBJ1-3; TCRdb calls TRBD1, which cannot be checked without DNA. Germline V gene lookup returns CDR1 LNHNV and CDR2 YYDKDF (reference sequence). The CDR3 runs to 17 residues. CDR3 loop: CATSPRPRESSGNTIYF.

The V and J genes are TRBV7-2 and TRBJ2-7; TCRdb picks TRBD1, but there is no DNA to check that call. There are 14 residues in the CDR3. CDR1 and CDR2 from the germline V gene are SGHTA and FQGNSA. The CDR3 protein is CASSLGQGIYEQYF. Looking up the rest from reference TRBV7-2 and TRBJ2-7 gives the full variable domain: GAGVSQSPSNKVTEKGKDVELRCDPISGHTALYWYRQSLGQGLEFLIYFQGNSAPDKSGLPSDRFSAERTGGSVSTLTIQRTQQEDSAVYLCASSLGQGIYEQYFGPGTRLTVT.

The chain couples TRBV5-1 to TRBJ2-7; without DNA, the TCRdb call of TRBD2 cannot be checked. The germline gives CDR1 SGHRS, CDR2 YFSETQ. This CDR3 spans 19 amino acids. This CDR3 reads CASRNREASGKTKPYEQYF. Combining the CDR3 with reference TRBV5-1 and TRBJ2-7 gives the whole variable domain KAGVTQTPRYLIKTRGQQVTLSCSPISGHRSVSWYQQTPGQGLQFLFEYFSETQRNKGNFPGRFSGRQFSNSRSEMNVSTLELGDSALYLCASRNREASGKTKPYEQYFGPGTRLTVT.